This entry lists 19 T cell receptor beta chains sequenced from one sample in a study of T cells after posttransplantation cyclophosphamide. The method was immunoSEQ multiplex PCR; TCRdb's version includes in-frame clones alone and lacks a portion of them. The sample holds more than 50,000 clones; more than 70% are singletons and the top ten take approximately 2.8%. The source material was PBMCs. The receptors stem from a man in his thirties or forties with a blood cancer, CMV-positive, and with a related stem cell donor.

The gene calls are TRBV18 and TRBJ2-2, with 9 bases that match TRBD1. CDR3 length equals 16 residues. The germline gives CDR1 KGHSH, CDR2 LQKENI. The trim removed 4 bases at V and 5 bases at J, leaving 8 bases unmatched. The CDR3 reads CASSLPGQGYTGELFF. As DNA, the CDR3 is TGTGCCAGCTCACTTCCGGGACAGGGATATACCGGGGAGCTGTTTTTT.

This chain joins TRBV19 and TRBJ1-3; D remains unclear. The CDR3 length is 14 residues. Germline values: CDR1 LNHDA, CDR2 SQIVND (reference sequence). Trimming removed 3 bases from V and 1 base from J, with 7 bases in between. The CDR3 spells CASSMGGSGNTIYF. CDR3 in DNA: TGTGCCAGTAGTATGGGAGGGTCTGGAAACACCATATATTTT.

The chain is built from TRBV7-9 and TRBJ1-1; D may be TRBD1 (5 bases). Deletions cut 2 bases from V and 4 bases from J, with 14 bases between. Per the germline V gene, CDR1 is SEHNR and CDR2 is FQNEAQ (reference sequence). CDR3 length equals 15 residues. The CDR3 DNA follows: TGTGCCAGCAGCTTAATGCCCGCCAGGGCCACTGAAGCTTTCTTT. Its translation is CASSLMPARATEAFF.

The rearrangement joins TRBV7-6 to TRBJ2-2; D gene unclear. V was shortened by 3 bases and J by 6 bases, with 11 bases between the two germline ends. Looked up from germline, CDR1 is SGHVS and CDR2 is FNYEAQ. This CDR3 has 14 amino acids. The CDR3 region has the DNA TGTGCCAGCAGCTTTAGTTTTGGTCCCGGGGAGCTGTTTTTT. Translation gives CASSFSFGPGELFF.

CDR3 region: CASSMRGTSRAETQYF. The CDR3 coding sequence is TGTGCCAGTAGTATGCGAGGGACTAGCCGGGCGGAGACCCAGTACTTC. This sequence joins TRBV19 and TRBJ2-5; 9 bases align to TRBD2. The trim removed 3 bases at V and 5 bases at J, leaving 10 bases unmatched. Germline V gene data show CDR1 as LNHDA and CDR2 as SQIVND (reference sequence). The CDR3 is 16 amino acids. The variable domain in full, with the rest retrieved from reference TRBV19 and TRBJ2-5, is DGGITQSPKYLFRKEGQNVTLSCEQNLNHDAMYWYRQDPGQGLRLIYYSQIVNDFQKGDIAEGYSVSREKKESFPLTVTSAQKNPTAFYLCASSMRGTSRAETQYFGPGTRLLVL.

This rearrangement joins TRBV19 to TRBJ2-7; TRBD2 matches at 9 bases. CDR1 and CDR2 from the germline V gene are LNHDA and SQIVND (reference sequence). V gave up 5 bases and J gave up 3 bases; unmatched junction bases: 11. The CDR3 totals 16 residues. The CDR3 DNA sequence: TGTGCCAGTAGTCTCCAAAGGAGCGGGAGGTACTACGAGCAGTACTTC. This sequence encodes CASSLQRSGRYYEQYF.

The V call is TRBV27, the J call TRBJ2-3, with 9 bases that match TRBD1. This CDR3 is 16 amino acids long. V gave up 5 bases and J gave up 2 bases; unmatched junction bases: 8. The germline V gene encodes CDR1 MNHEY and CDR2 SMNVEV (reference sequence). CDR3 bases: TGTGCCAGCAGTAGGATGGGACAGGGTTACACAGATACGCAGTATTTT. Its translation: CASSRMGQGYTDTQYF.

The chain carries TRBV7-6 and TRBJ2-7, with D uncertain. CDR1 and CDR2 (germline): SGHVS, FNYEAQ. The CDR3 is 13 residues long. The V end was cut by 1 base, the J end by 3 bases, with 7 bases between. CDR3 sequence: CASSLGRDYEQYF. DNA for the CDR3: TGTGCCAGCAGCTTAGGAAGAGACTACGAGCAGTACTTC.

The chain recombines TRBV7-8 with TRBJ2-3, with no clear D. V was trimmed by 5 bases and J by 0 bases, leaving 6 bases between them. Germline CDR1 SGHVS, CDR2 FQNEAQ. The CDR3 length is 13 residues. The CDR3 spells CASSRPSTDTQYF. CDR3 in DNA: TGTGCCAGCAGCCGTCCTAGCACAGATACGCAGTATTTT.

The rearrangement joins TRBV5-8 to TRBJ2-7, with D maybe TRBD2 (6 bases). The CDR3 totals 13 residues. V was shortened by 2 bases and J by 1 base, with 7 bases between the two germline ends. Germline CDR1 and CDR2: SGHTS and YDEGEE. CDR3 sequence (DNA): TGTGCCAGCAGCTTTGGGGGGTCCTACGAGCAGTACTTC. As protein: CASSFGGSYEQYF.

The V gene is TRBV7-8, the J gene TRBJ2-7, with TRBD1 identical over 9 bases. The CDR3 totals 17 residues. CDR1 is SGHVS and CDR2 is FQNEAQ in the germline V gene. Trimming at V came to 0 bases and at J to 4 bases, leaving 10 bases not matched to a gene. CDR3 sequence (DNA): TGTGCCAGCAGCTTAGCGCAACGGGACAGGGCTATGTACGAGCAGTACTTC. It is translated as CASSLAQRDRAMYEQYF.

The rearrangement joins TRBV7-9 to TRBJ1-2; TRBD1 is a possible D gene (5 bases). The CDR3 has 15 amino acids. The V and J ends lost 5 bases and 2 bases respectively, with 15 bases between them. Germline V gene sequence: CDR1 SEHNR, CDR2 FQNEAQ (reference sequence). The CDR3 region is CASSPYSTVNYGYTF. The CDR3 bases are TGTGCCAGCAGCCCGTACTCGACAGTGAACTATGGCTACACCTTC.

This CDR3 is CASSPRRDEKLFF. Written as DNA, the CDR3 is TGTGCCAGCTCACCCCGGCGGGATGAAAAACTGTTTTTT. The J gene is TRBJ1-4, the V gene TRBV18; D not certain. CDR1 is KGHSH, CDR2 LQKENI, per germline. CDR3 length: 13 residues. The ends were cut back, 3 bases at V and 6 bases at J, with 8 bases in the middle. The full variable domain, its missing parts supplied by reference TRBV18 and TRBJ1-4, is NAGVMQNPRHLVRRRGQEARLRCSPMKGHSHVYWYRQLPEEGLKFMVYLQKENIIDESGMPKERFSAEFPKEGPSILRIQQVVRGDSAAYFCASSPRRDEKLFFGSGTQLSVL.

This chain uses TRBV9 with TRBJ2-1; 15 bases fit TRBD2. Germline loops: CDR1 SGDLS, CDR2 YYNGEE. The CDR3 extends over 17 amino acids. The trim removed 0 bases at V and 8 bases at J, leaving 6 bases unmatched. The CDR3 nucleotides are TGTGCCAGCAGCGTAGTAGGACTAGCGGGAGGGCCAGATGAGCAGTTCTTC. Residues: CASSVVGLAGGPDEQFF.

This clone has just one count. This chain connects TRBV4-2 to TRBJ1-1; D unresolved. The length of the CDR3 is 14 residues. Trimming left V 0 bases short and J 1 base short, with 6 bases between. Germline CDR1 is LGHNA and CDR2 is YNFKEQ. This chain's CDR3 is CASSQDYSNTEAFF. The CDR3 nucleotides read TGTGCCAGCAGCCAAGATTATTCGAACACTGAAGCTTTCTTT.

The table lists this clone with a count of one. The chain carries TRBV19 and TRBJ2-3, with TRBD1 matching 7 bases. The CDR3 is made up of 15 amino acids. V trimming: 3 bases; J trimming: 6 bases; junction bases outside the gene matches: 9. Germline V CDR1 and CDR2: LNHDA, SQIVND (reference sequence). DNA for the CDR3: TGTGCCAGTAGTATGAGTCGGACAGGTGGGGATACGCAGTATTTT. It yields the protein CASSMSRTGGDTQYF.

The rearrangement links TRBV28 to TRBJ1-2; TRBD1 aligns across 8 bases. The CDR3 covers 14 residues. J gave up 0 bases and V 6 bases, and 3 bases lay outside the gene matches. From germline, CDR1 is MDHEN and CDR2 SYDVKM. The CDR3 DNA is TGTGCCAGCAGCACCAGGGGGCCTAACTATGGCTACACCTTC. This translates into CASSTRGPNYGYTF.

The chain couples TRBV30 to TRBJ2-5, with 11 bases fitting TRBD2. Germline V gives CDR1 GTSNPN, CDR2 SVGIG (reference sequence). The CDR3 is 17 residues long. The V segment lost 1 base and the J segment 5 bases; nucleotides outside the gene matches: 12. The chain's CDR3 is CAWSATGTSGVWETQYF. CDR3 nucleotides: TGTGCCTGGAGTGCCACCGGGACTAGCGGTGTCTGGGAGACCCAGTACTTC.

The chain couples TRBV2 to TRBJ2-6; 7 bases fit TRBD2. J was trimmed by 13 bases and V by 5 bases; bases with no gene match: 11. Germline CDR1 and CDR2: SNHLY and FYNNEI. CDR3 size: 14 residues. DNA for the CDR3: TGTGCCAGCAGTTTGGGGGGGTCCGGTGGAGTCCTGACTTTC. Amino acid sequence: CASSLGGSGGVLTF.